This entry concerns a single T cell receptor beta chain. The data belong to a study of blood T cell repertoires in COVID-19. Trimming pared 2 bases from V and 4 bases from J, leaving 9 bases between. The CDR3 has 13 amino acids. Germline assignment: CDR1 SGHRS and CDR2 YFSETQ. Assay used: immunoSEQ multiplex PCR; TCRdb lists only in-frame clones, some missing. This table has about 180,000 clones, roughly 89% appearing once. This receptor was taken from a woman aged 45 to 65 with acute or convalescent COVID-19. Source material: peripheral blood. The gene calls are TRBV5-1 and TRBJ2-5; D is unclear. For the CDR3, the DNA is TGCGCCAGCAGCTTCAACAGTGCAGAGACCCAGTACTTC. Translation: CASSFNSAETQYF.